This T cell receptor (beta chain) originates from a study of T cell responses to AZD1222 COVID-19 vaccine. Study results and caveats: Clonal diversity was possibly underestimated, and white British individuals and females predominated among donors. Baseline serology detected seropositivity in only 6 or 7 AZD1222 recipients. In the spike-specific TCR repertoire, nearly half reportedly target unmutated variant regions.

On this clone itself: What it recognizes is unknown.

Timing groups of about 4 and about 12 weeks for second doses were pooled. CDR3 length equals 15 residues. V lost 2 bases and J lost 2, with 9 bases in between. From germline, CDR1 is MDHEN and CDR2 SYDVKM. The assay was immunoSEQ multiplex PCR, and TCRdb's table has in-frame clones only and misses some. The top ten hold 5% to 6% of the sample, which has some 88,000 clones, about nine tenths seen once. The gene calls are TRBV28 and TRBJ2-2; D gene ambiguous. This TCR was sampled from an adult who received the AZD1222 COVID-19 vaccine. Here the sequenced sample was peripheral blood, taken 28 days after the second AZD1222 dose. The CDR3 region is CASSLHEFNTGELFF. CDR3 DNA sequence: TGTGCCAGCAGTTTACATGAGTTTAACACCGGGGAGCTGTTTTTT.